The T cell receptor (beta chain) described here comes from a study of T-cell reconstitution after alpha-beta-depleted transplantation in children. The TCRbeta library was prepared with unique molecular identifiers. TCRdb recomputed calls from the PCR reads with MiXCR, one row per CDR3 protein. The sample consists of roughly 280,000 distinct CDR3 sequences, 11% of them appearing once. Notes on the study in general: Several hundred graft clones that had expanded were reportedly the source of alpha-beta T cells about two months after transplant. From surviving recipient T cells and thymic progenitors came the high day-60 TCRbeta diversity observed in some patients. One year post-transplant, T-cell counts and diversity were largely derived from T cells produced anew.

This clonotype was observed a handful of times. The antigen is unknown. V gave up 4 bases and J gave up 1 base, with 7 bases separating them. The CDR3 runs to 14 residues. Germline V gives CDR1 LNHDA, CDR2 SQIVND (reference sequence). This TCR was sampled from a male patient aged 2 to 10 who had a stem cell transplant for chronic granulomatous disease, so the T cells may come from the graft donor. J is TRBJ2-2 and V is TRBV19, with D perhaps TRBD1 (6 bases). The source was peripheral blood, collected 180 days after TCRalphabeta/CD19-depleted stem cell transplant. The CDR3 DNA reads as TGTGCCAGTAGTAAGACAGGGAACACCGGGGAGCTGTTTTTT. It specifies CASSKTGNTGELFF.